These 7 T cell receptor beta chains were all obtained from the same sample, sequenced in a study of T-cell memory formation after mild COVID-19 (dated by TCRdb to the early 2020s). Receptors were amplified or captured by 5' RACE. Data came from an Illumina NovaSeq 6000. TCRdb took the public reads, trimmed them with fastp at Q25, ran MiXCR for clone calling and kept in-frame beta chains. Rows are unified per CDR3 protein, each entry keeping the most common DNA and genes. Here the sample has about 210,000 distinct CDR3 sequences; roughly 10% occur a single time. The top ten clonotypes cover less than 4% of the sample. The sequencing sample was made of PBMCs or a T cell subset sorted from them (not recorded which). The receptors were sampled from a young man who had mild COVID-19 (a few samples of this study predate the infection). The sample titles of this study are shuffled in the database, so cell type and time point are left out; the donor was told from shared clones.

This chain joins TRBV6-2 or TRBV6-3 and TRBJ1-5, with D hard to call. From germline, CDR1 is MNHEY and CDR2 SVGEGT. The CDR3 runs to 14 residues. The V end was cut by 2 bases, the J end by 7 bases, with 12 bases between. The CDR3 region is CASSYVAGRQPQHF. For the CDR3, the DNA is TGTGCCAGCAGTTACGTCGCGGGGAGGCAGCCCCAGCATTTT.

The CDR3 bases are TGTGCCAGCAGCTCTTCGACAGGGGGAAACGAGCAGTACTTC. It is translated as CASSSSTGGNEQYF. The chain couples TRBV7-6 to TRBJ2-7; 9 bases align to TRBD1. The CDR3 consists of 14 residues. Germline CDR1 and CDR2: SGHVS and FNYEAQ. The V gene end was trimmed by 4 bases and the J gene end by 5 bases; junction bases not matched to a gene: 6.

This clonotype showed up just a few times. The chain carries TRBV2 and TRBJ2-1, with D perhaps TRBD1 (6 bases). Germline lookup yields CDR1 SNHLY and CDR2 FYNNEI. The CDR3 has 13 residues. The V and J ends lost 11 bases and 6 bases respectively, with 17 bases between them. CDR3 protein: CAGKQGGLNEQFF. The CDR3 bases are TGTGCCGGCAAACAGGGTGGGCTCAATGAGCAGTTCTTC. Full variable domain (rest looked up from reference TRBV2 and TRBJ2-1): EPEVTQTPSHQVTQMGQEVILRCVPISNHLYFYWYRQILGQKVEFLVSFYNNEISEKSEIFDDQFSVERPDGSNFTLKIRSTKLEDSAMYFCAGKQGGLNEQFFGPGTRLTVL.

This clonotype came up many times. The chain uses TRBV7-2 and TRBJ2-7; 13 bases align to TRBD2. Germline CDR1 is SGHTA and CDR2 is FQGNSA. There are 15 residues in the CDR3. With 5 bases clipped from V and 4 bases from J, the junction kept 5 bases outside the gene matches. The CDR3 sequence is CASSRLAGGYYEQYF. CDR3 nucleotides: TGTGCCAGCAGCAGACTAGCGGGGGGCTATTACGAGCAGTACTTC.

J is TRBJ1-6 and V is TRBV30; D ambiguous. This CDR3 has 17 amino acids. Trimming removed 2 bases from V and 0 bases from J, with 14 bases in between. From germline, CDR1 is GTSNPN and CDR2 SVGIG (reference sequence). For the CDR3, the DNA is TGTGCCTGGAGTCTCTACCCCAGGAGCTCCTATAATTCACCCCTCCACTTT. Translation: CAWSLYPRSSYNSPLHF. Together with reference TRBV30 and TRBJ1-6, the CDR3 gives the full variable domain: SQTIHQWPATLVQPVGSPLSLECTVEGTSNPNLYWYRQAAGRGLQLLFYSVGIGQISSEVPQNLSASRPQDRQFILSSKKLLLSDSGFYLCAWSLYPRSSYNSPLHFGNGTRLTVT.

The J gene is TRBJ1-4, the V gene TRBV12-3 or TRBV12-4, with 7 bases aligning to TRBD1. The CDR3 has 14 residues. The V segment lost 6 bases and the J segment 7 bases; nucleotides outside the gene matches: 8. The chain's CDR3 is CASSPRQGTEKLFF. The CDR3 coding sequence is TGTGCCAGCAGCCCGCGACAGGGTACTGAAAAACTGTTTTTT.

This chain connects TRBV20-1 to TRBJ1-6; no clear D. CDR3 length: 16 residues. Germline-derived CDR1 and CDR2 are DFQATT and SNEGSKA (reference sequence). V lost 0 bases, J lost 0 bases, and 9 bases lay in between. The chain's CDR3 is CSARDVGSSYNSPLHF. The CDR3, as DNA: TGCAGTGCTAGAGATGTGGGGAGCTCCTATAATTCACCCCTCCACTTT.